Below are 28 T cell receptor beta chains sequenced from a single sample in a study of T cell changes during pregnancy in multiple sclerosis. Here immunoSEQ multiplex PCR was the method, and the copy in TCRdb shows in-frame clones only, minus some. The data show 75,000 to 80,000 clones, 93% seen once. The sample was peripheral blood, taken in the second trimester of pregnancy. The receptor source for this set is a female donor in good health, enrolled as a control in a pregnancy study.

The J gene is TRBJ1-5, the V gene TRBV4-3; TRBD1 matches 8 bases. Germline V gene data show CDR1 as LGHNA and CDR2 as YSLEER. This CDR3 spans 16 amino acids. V lost 2 bases and J lost 2; bases outside the gene matches: 5. The CDR3 sequence: CASSQLTGEGNQPQHF. The DNA for the CDR3 is TGCGCCAGCAGCCAACTGACAGGGGAGGGCAATCAGCCCCAGCATTTT.

The V and J genes are TRBV7-2 and TRBJ1-1; no clear D gene. The CDR3 is 17 residues long. Trimming left V 2 bases short and J 3 bases short, with 19 bases between. From germline, CDR1 is SGHTA and CDR2 FQGNSA. CDR3 nucleotide sequence: TGTGCCAGCAGCTTACCCTCGATACGGTCTCAGGACACTGAAGCTTTCTTT. It translates to CASSLPSIRSQDTEAFF.

V and J are TRBV11-3 and TRBJ1-6, with TRBD1 identical over 10 bases. The germline V gene encodes CDR1 SGHNT and CDR2 YENEEA. The CDR3 is 19 amino acids. The J segment lost 0 bases and the V segment lost 1 base, leaving 6 bases of the junction unmatched. CDR3 coding DNA: TGTGCCAGCAGCTTAGCCGACAGGGGGCCCAGCTCCTATAATTCACCCCTCCACTTT. Translated: CASSLADRGPSSYNSPLHF.

The rearrangement links TRBV7-8 to TRBJ2-5; 9 positions match TRBD2. Looked up from germline, CDR1 is SGHVS and CDR2 is FQNEAQ. This CDR3 is 13 amino acids long. V lost 8 bases, J lost 4 bases, and 5 bases stayed unmatched. CDR3 coding DNA: TGTGCCAGCTCGAGGACTAGCGTAGAGACCCAGTACTTC. This sequence encodes CASSRTSVETQYF.

V usage is TRBV7-8 and J usage is TRBJ2-3, with 8 bases identical to TRBD2. With V trimmed by 4 bases and J by 2 bases, 5 bases remained unmatched. Germline V gene lookup returns CDR1 SGHVS and CDR2 FQNEAQ. This CDR3 has 15 amino acids. For the CDR3, the DNA is TGTGCCAGCAGCTCGCGGGGGGCCTACACAGATACGCAGTATTTT. Amino acid sequence: CASSSRGAYTDTQYF.

This rearrangement joins TRBV6-1 to TRBJ1-4; TRBD1 matches at 9 bases. The V gene end was trimmed by 4 bases and the J gene end by 6 bases; junction bases not matched to a gene: 6. Germline CDR1 reads MNHNS; CDR2 reads SASEGT. CDR3 size: 15 residues. The CDR3 is CASSGPGQGYEKLFF. The CDR3 region has the DNA TGTGCCAGCAGTGGTCCGGGACAGGGCTATGAAAAACTGTTTTTT.

The V gene is TRBV4-1, the J gene TRBJ1-4, with a possible D match to TRBD1 (6 bases). V lost 2 bases to trimming and J lost 10 bases, with 17 bases between them. The germline gives CDR1 MGHRA, CDR2 YSYEKL. There are 15 residues in the CDR3. The CDR3 loop reads CASSQSGRGEGKLFF. CDR3 nucleotide sequence: TGCGCCAGCAGCCAAAGCGGCAGGGGCGAAGGAAAACTGTTTTTT.

The chain carries TRBV27 and TRBJ1-1; tentatively, D is TRBD1 (6 bases). Per germline, CDR1 MNHEY and CDR2 SMNVEV (reference sequence). Trimming removed 8 bases from V and 1 base from J, with 20 bases in between. The CDR3 spans 16 residues. CDR3 DNA: TGTGCCAGCTTACCCGCCCCAGGGGATGGGAACACTGAAGCTTTCTTT. This encodes CASLPAPGDGNTEAFF.

This sequence joins TRBV5-1 and TRBJ2-2; tentative D call: TRBD1 (6 bases). Trimming left V 4 bases short and J 0 bases short, with 13 bases between. CDR1 and CDR2 (germline): SGHRS, YFSETQ. This CDR3 comprises 16 residues. The CDR3 reads CASSTSGTPNTGELFF. CDR3 nucleotide sequence: TGCGCCAGCAGCACCTCCGGGACACCGAACACCGGGGAGCTGTTTTTT.

This rearrangement joins TRBV19 to TRBJ1-5; TRBD1 is a possible D gene (6 bases). CDR1 is LNHDA and CDR2 is SQIVND in the germline V gene (reference sequence). This CDR3 has 15 amino acids. V lost 5 bases, J lost 0 bases, and 11 bases lay in between. CDR3 in amino acids: CASSWDIYSNQPQHF. CDR3 bases: TGTGCCAGTAGTTGGGACATTTATAGCAATCAGCCCCAGCATTTT.

The chain links TRBV30 to TRBJ1-1; no clear D gene. In germline, CDR1 is GTSNPN, CDR2 SVGIG (reference sequence). The V gene lost 4 bases and the J gene lost 1 base, with 13 bases spanning the gap. The CDR3 length is 14 residues. CDR3 amino acids: CAWTTPTGNTEAFF. CDR3 sequence (DNA): TGTGCCTGGACTACACCGACTGGGAACACTGAAGCTTTCTTT.

In DNA form, the CDR3 reads TGCAGGGCCGGGGAAGGAAACACCATATATTTT. It is translated as CRAGEGNTIYF. The chain combines TRBV20-1 with TRBJ1-3; D remains unclear. This CDR3 is built from 11 residues. Looked up from germline, CDR1 is DFQATT and CDR2 is SNEGSKA (reference sequence).

V usage is TRBV27 and J usage is TRBJ1-1, with D possibly TRBD1 on 5 matching bases. The CDR3 totals 14 residues. Trimming stripped 8 bases from V and 1 base from J, with 14 bases between. Germline CDR1 and CDR2: MNHEY and SMNVEV (reference sequence). CDR3 coding DNA: TGTGCCAGCGGCCACAGGCAGGGGAACACTGAAGCTTTCTTT. Amino acids: CASGHRQGNTEAFF.

The rearrangement uses TRBV30 and TRBJ2-2; D gene unclear. The germline CDR1 and CDR2 sequences are GTSNPN and SVGIG (reference sequence). Trimming cost V 2 bases and J 2 bases, with 12 bases left between them. The CDR3 sequence is 15 residues long. Written as DNA, the CDR3 is TGTGCCTGGAGTAGACCCCGGGTCAACACCGGGGAGCTGTTTTTT. Protein: CAWSRPRVNTGELFF.

The chain uses TRBV21-1 and TRBJ1-6; the tabulated D call, TRBD1, remains unverified against the DNA. TRBV21-1 represents a pseudogene. CDR3 length equals 16 residues. The CDR3 loop reads CASSKARDRVNSPLHF. The CDR3 DNA is TGTGCCAGCAGCAAAGCCCGGGACAGGGTGAATTCACCCCTCCACTTT.

The gene calls are TRBV5-1 and TRBJ2-5, with D maybe TRBD2 (6 bases). The J call may be wrong; the DNA end is better matched by TRBJ2-7. CDR3 length: 14 amino acids. Germline CDR1 SGHRS, CDR2 YFSETQ. The CDR3 nucleotides read TGCGCCAGCAGCTTTTCGGGGGACTCCTACGAGCAGTACTTC. This sequence encodes CASSFSGDSYEQYF.

The V and J genes are TRBV2 and TRBJ1-1; no clear D. Germline CDR1 is SNHLY and CDR2 is FYNNEI. CDR3 size: 11 residues. Between the trimmed V and J ends, which lost 6 bases and 1 base, there was a span of 3 bases. CDR3 region: CASSQNTEAFF. CDR3 DNA sequence: TGTGCCAGCAGCCAGAACACTGAAGCTTTCTTT.

The chain combines TRBV19 with TRBJ2-1, with D possibly being TRBD1 (5 bases). Trimming removed 7 bases from V and 9 bases from J, with 19 bases in between. The germline CDR1 and CDR2 sequences are LNHDA and SQIVND (reference sequence). The CDR3 sequence is 14 residues long. DNA for the CDR3: TGTGCCAGTACTTTTTCCCGTGGGGCCGGTGAGCAGTTCTTC. It is translated as CASTFSRGAGEQFF.

The genes are TRBV7-3 and TRBJ1-5; tentative D call: TRBD1 (5 bases). The CDR3 contains 14 residues. V dropped 5 bases and J dropped 1 base, with 9 bases sitting between them. Per germline, CDR1 SGHTA and CDR2 FQGTGA. This chain's CDR3 is CASSQGGSNQPQHF. The CDR3 region has the DNA TGTGCCAGCAGCCAGGGAGGAAGCAATCAGCCCCAGCATTTT.

The chain links TRBV5-1 to TRBJ1-3; D perhaps matches TRBD1 (6 bases). Germline assignment: CDR1 SGHRS and CDR2 YFSETQ. The CDR3 sequence is 16 residues long. Trimming cost V 4 bases and J 0 bases, with 14 bases left between them. The CDR3 nucleotides read TGCGCCAGCAGCAACAACAGGGCCACCTCTGGAAACACCATATATTTT. Translation gives CASSNNRATSGNTIYF.

J is TRBJ1-4 and V is TRBV19, with 8 bases identical to TRBD1. Germline V CDR1 and CDR2: LNHDA, SQIVND (reference sequence). The CDR3 is 13 residues long. J lost 4 bases, V lost 10 bases, and 5 bases had no gene match. DNA for the CDR3: TGTGCCACCCTGGACAGGGTTAATGAAAAACTGTTTTTT. It is translated as CATLDRVNEKLFF.

The chain links TRBV27 to TRBJ1-2, with D perhaps matching TRBD1 (5 bases). Germline V gene data show CDR1 as MNHEY and CDR2 as SMNVEV (reference sequence). V was trimmed by 0 bases and J by 8 bases, leaving 19 bases between them. The length of the CDR3 is 16 residues. The CDR3 loop reads CASSLSLRTTRFGYTF. The CDR3 region has the DNA TGTGCCAGCAGTTTATCGCTACGGACAACTCGATTCGGCTACACCTTC.

J is TRBJ1-3 and V is TRBV10-3; unclear D gene. Germline V CDR1 and CDR2: ENHRY, SYGVKD. Trimming took off 6 bases at V and 1 base at J, with 10 bases between the two ends. This CDR3 spans 14 amino acids. In nucleotides, the CDR3 is TGTGCCATCAGATCGGGAGGTTCTGGAAACACCATATATTTT. Translated: CAIRSGGSGNTIYF.

The count of this clone is one. For the CDR3, the DNA is TGTGCCAGCAGTCAGGCAACTAATGAAAAACTGTTTTTT. It is translated as CASSQATNEKLFF. This rearrangement joins TRBV5-8 to TRBJ1-4; unclear D gene. CDR3 size: 13 residues. Trimming stripped 5 bases from V and 0 bases from J, with 5 bases between. CDR1 and CDR2 (germline): SGHTS, YDEGEE.

The sample holds one count of this clone. The V call is TRBV4-3, the J call TRBJ2-1; 10 nucleotides match TRBD2. V lost 2 bases and J lost 8; bases outside the gene matches: 3. The CDR3 sequence is 14 residues long. Germline loops: CDR1 LGHNA, CDR2 YSLEER. DNA for the CDR3: TGCGCCAGCAGCCAACGGCTAGCGGGGGATGAGCAGTTCTTC. Translating it yields CASSQRLAGDEQFF.

This clone was seen once. The DNA for the CDR3 is TGTGCCAGTAGTAGGGACAGGGACACAGATACGCAGTATTTT. This encodes CASSRDRDTDTQYF. The chain recombines TRBV19 with TRBJ2-3; 9 nucleotides align to TRBD1. The junction had 1 base not matched to a gene; V was cut back by 4 bases and J by 2 bases. This CDR3 has 14 residues. Germline CDR1 reads LNHDA; CDR2 reads SQIVND (reference sequence).

This chain uses TRBV5-4 with TRBJ1-2, with D perhaps TRBD1 (6 bases). Germline values: CDR1 SGHNT, CDR2 YYREEE (reference sequence). Between the trimmed V and J ends, which lost 3 bases and 5 bases, there was a span of 8 bases. This CDR3 spans 12 amino acids. CDR3 sequence: CASSSDRYGYTF. The CDR3 DNA is TGTGCCAGCAGCTCGGACAGATATGGCTACACCTTC. The full variable domain, in which reference TRBV5-4 and TRBJ1-2 provide the parts outside the CDR3, is ETGVTQSPTHLIKTRGQQVTLRCSSQSGHNTVSWYQQALGQGPQFIFQYYREEENGRGNFPPRFSGLQFPNYSSELNVNALELDDSALYLCASSSDRYGYTFGSGTRLTVV.

The chain uses TRBV25-1 and TRBJ2-3, with D maybe TRBD2 (5 bases). Trimming cost V 6 bases and J 0 bases, with 16 bases left between them. This CDR3 has 16 amino acids. The V gene's germline CDR1 is MGHDK and CDR2 SYGVNS. CDR3 nucleotides: TGTGCCAGCAGCCTGGGAGAGGGCGTAAGCACAGATACGCAGTATTTT. It yields the protein CASSLGEGVSTDTQYF.